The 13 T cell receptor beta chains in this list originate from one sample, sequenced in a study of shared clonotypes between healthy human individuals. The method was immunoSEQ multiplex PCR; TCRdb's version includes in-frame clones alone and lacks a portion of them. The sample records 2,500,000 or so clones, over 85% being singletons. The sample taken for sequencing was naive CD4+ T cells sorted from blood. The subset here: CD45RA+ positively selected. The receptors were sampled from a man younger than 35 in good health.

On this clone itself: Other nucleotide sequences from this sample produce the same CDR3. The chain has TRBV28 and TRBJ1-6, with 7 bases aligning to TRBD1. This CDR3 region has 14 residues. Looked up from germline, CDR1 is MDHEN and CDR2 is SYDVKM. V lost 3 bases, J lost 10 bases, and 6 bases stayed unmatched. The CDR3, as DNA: TGTGCCAGCAGTTTGGGGGACAGAGGGTCACCCCTCCACTTT. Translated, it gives CASSLGDRGSPLHF. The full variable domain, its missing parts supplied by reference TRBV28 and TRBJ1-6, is DVKVTQSSRYLVKRTGEKVFLECVQDMDHENMFWYRQDPGLGLRLIYFSYDVKMKEKGDIPEGYSVSREKKERFSLILESASTNQTSMYLCASSLGDRGSPLHFGNGTRLTVT.

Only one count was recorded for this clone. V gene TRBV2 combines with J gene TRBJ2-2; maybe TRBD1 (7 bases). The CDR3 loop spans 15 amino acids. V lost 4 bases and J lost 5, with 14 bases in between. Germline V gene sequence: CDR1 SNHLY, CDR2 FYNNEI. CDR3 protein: CASSVVQGRTGELFF. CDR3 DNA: TGTGCCAGCAGTGTCGTACAGGGGAGGACCGGGGAGCTGTTTTTT.

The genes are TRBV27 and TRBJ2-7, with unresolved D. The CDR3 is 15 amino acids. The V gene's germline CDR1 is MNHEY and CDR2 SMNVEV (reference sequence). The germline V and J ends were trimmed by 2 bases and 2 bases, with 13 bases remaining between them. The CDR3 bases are TGTGCCAGCAGTTTAGATGTCGTGGTCCCCTACGAGCAGTACTTC. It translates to CASSLDVVVPYEQYF.

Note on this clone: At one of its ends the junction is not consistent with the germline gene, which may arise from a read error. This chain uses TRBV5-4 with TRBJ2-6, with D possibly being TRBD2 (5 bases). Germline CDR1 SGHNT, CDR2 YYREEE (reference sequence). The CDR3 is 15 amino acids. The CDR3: CASSQAVLGANVLTF. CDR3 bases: TGCGCCAGCAGCCAAGCGGTGCTAGGGGCCAACGTCCTGACTTTC.

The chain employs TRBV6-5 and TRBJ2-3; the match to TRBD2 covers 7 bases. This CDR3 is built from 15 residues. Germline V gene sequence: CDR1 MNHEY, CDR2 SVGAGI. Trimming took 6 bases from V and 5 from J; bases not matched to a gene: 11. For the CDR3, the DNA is TGTGCCAGCAGCTTTGGGGCGGGAGTTGTAGATACGCAGTATTTT. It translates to CASSFGAGVVDTQYF.

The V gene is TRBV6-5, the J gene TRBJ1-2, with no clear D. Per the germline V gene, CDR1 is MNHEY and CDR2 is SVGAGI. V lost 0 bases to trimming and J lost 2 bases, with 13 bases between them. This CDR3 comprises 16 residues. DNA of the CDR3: TGTGCCAGCAGTTACTCGGGTGAGGCGGGAAACTATGGCTACACCTTC. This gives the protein CASSYSGEAGNYGYTF.

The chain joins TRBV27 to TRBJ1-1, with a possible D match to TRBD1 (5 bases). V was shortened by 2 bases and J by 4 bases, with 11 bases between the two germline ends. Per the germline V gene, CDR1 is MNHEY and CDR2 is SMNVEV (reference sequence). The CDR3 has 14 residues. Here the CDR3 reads CASSLRMGVTEAFF. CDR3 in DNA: TGTGCCAGCAGTTTAAGAATGGGGGTCACTGAAGCTTTCTTT.

CDR3 protein: CASGDRGRNTGELFF. DNA of the CDR3: TGCGCCAGCGGAGACAGGGGGCGGAACACCGGGGAGCTGTTTTTT. This chain connects TRBV10-1 to TRBJ2-2, with 10 positions matching TRBD1. The CDR3 is 15 residues long. Germline V gene data show CDR1 as WNHNN and CDR2 as SYGVQD (reference sequence). V was clipped by 8 bases and J by 1 base; unmatched bases: 4.

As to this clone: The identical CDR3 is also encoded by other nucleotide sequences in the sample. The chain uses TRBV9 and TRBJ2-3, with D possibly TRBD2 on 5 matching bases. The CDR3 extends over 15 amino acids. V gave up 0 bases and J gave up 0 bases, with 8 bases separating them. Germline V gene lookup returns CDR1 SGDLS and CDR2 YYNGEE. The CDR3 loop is CASSVVSGSTDTQYF. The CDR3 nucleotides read TGTGCCAGCAGCGTAGTAAGCGGAAGCACAGATACGCAGTATTTT.

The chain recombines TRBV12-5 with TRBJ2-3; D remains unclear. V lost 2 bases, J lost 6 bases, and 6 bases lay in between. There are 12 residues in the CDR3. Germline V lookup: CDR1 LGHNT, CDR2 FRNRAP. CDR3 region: CASGLYWDTQYF. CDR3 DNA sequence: TGTGCTAGTGGTTTGTATTGGGATACGCAGTATTTT.

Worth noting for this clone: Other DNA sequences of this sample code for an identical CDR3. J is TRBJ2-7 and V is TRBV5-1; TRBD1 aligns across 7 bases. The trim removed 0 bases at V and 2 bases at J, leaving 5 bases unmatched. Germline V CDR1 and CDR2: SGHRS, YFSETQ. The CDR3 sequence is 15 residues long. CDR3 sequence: CASSLGAGGTYEQYF. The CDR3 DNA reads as TGCGCCAGCAGCTTGGGGGCAGGGGGTACCTACGAGCAGTACTTC. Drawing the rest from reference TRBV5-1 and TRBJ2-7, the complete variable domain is KAGVTQTPRYLIKTRGQQVTLSCSPISGHRSVSWYQQTPGQGLQFLFEYFSETQRNKGNFPGRFSGRQFSNSRSEMNVSTLELGDSALYLCASSLGAGGTYEQYFGPGTRLTVT.

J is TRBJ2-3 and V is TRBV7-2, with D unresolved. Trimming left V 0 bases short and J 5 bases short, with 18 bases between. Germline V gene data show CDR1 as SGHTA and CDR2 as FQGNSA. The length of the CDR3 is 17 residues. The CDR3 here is CASSLAPRLGSRDTQYF. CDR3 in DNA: TGTGCCAGCAGCTTAGCACCCCGGTTGGGAAGTCGAGATACGCAGTATTTT.

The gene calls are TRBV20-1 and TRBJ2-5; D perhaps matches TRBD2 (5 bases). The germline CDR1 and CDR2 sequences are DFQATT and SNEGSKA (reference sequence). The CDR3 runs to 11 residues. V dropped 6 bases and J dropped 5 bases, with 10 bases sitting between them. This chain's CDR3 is CSAQREETQYF. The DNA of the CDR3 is TGCAGTGCCCAAAGGGAGGAGACCCAGTACTTC.